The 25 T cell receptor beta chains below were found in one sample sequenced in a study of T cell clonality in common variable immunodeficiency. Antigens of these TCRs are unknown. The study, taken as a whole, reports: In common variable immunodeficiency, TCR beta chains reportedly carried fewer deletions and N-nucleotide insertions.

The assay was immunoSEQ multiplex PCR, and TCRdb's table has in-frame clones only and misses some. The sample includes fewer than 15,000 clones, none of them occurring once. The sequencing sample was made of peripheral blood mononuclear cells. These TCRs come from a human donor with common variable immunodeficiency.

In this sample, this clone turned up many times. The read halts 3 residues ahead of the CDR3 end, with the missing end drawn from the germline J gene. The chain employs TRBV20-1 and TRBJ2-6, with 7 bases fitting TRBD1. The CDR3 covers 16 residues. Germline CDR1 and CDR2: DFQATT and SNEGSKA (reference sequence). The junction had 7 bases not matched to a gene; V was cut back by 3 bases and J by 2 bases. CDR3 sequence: CSASIEGATGANVLTF. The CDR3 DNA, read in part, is TGCAGTGCTAGTATTGAGGGGGCCACTGGGGCCAACGTC.

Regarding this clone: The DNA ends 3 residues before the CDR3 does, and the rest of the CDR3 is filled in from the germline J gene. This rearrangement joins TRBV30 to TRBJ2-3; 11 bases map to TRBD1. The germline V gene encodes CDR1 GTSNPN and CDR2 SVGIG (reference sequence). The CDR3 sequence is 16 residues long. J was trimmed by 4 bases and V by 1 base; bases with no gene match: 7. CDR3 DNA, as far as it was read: TGTGCCTGGAGTGCACATCCGGGACAGGGGGCAGATACG. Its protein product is CAWSAHPGQGADT. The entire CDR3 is CAWSAHPGQGADTQYF.

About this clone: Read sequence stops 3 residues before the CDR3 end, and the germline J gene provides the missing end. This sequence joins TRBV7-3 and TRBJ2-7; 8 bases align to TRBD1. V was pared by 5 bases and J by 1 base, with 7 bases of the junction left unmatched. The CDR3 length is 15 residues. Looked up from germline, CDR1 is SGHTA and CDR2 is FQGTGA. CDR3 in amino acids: CASSPGGTGSYEQYF. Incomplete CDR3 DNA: TGTGCCAGCAGCCCCGGCGGGACAGGTTCCTACGAG.

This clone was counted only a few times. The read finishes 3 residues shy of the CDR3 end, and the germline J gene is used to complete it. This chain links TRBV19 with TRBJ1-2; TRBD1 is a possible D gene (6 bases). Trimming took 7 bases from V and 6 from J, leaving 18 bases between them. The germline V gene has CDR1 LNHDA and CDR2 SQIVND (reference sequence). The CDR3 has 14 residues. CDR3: CASTRTGGGNGYTF. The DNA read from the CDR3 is TGTGCCAGTACCCGGACGGGGGGCGGAAATGGC.

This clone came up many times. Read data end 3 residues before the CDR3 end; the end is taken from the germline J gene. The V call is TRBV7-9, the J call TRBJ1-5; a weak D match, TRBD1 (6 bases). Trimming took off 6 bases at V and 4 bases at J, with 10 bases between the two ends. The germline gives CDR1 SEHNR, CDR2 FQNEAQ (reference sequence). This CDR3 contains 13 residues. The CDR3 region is CASSRGANQPQHF. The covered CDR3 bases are TGTGCCAGCAGTCGGGGGGCAAATCAGCCC.

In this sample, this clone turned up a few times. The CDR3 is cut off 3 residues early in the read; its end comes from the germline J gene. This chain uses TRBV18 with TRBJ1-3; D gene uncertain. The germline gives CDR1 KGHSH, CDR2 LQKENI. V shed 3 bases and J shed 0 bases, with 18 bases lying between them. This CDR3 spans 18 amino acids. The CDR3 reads CASSPDPPAVSSGNTIYF. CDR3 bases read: TGTGCCAGCTCACCCGACCCTCCGGCGGTTTCCTCTGGAAACACC.

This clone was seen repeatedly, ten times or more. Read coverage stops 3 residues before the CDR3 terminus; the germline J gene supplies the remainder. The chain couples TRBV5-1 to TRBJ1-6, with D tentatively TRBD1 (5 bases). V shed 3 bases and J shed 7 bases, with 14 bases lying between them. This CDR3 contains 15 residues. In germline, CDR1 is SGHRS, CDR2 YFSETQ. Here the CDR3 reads CASSSELTGNSPLHF. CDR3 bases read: TGCGCCAGCAGCTCCGAACTAACAGGAAATTCACCC. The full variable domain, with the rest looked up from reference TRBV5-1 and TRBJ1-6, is KAGVTQTPRYLIKTRGQQVTLSCSPISGHRSVSWYQQTPGQGLQFLFEYFSETQRNKGNFPGRFSGRQFSNSRSEMNVSTLELGDSALYLCASSSELTGNSPLHFGNGTRLTVT.

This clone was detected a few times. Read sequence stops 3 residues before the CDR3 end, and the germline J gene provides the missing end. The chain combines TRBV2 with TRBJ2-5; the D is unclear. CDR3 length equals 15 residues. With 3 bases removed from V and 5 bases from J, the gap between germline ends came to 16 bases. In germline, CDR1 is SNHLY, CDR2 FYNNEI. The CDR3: CASSEVNSIMETQYF. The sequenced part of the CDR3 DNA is TGTGCCAGCAGTGAGGTCAACTCGATAATGGAGACC.

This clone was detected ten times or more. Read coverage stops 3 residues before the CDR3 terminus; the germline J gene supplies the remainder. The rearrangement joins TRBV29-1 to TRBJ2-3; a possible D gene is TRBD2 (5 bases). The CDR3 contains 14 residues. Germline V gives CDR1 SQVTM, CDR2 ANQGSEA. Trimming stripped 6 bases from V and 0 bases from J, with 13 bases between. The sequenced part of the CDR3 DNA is TGCAGCGTCCAAGTGAGGGCCAGCACAGATACG. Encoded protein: CSVQVRASTDT. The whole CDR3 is CSVQVRASTDTQYF.

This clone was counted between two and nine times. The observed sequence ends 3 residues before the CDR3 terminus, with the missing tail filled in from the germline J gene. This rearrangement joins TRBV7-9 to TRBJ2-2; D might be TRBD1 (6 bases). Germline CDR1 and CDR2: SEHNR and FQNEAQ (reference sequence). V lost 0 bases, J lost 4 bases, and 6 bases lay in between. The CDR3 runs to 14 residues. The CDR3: CASSLAGGTGELFF. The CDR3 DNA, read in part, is TGTGCCAGCAGCTTAGCAGGGGGCACCGGGGAG. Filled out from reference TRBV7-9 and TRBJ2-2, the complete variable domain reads DTGVSQNPRHKITKRGQNVTFRCDPISEHNRLYWYRQTLGQGPEFLTYFQNEAQLEKSRLLSDRFSAERPKGSFSTLEIQRTEQGDSAMYLCASSLAGGTGELFFGEGSRLTVL.

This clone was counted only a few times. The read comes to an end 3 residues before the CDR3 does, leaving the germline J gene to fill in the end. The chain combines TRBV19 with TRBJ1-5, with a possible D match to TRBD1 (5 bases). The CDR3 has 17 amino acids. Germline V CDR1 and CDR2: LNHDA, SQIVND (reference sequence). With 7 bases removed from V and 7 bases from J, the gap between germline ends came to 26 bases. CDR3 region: CASTPHLRGRAGQPQHF. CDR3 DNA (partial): TGTGCCAGTACCCCTCACCTTAGGGGCAGGGCAGGGCAGCCC.

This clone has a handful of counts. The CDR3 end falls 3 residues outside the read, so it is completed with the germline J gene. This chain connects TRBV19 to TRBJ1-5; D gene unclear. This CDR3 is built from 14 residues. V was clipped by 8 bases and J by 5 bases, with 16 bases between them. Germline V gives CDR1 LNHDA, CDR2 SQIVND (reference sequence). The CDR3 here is CASGGVQTYQPQHF. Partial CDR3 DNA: TGTGCCAGTGGCGGGGTCCAGACCTATCAGCCC.

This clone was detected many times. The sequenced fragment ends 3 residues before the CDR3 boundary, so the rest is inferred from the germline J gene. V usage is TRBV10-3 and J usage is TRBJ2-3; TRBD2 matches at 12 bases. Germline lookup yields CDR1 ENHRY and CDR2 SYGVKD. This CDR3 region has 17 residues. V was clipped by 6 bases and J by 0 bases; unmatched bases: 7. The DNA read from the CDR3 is TGTGCCATCAGGGCCCTAGCGGGGGGGCCTAGCACAGATACG. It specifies CAIRALAGGPSTDT. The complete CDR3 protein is CAIRALAGGPSTDTQYF.

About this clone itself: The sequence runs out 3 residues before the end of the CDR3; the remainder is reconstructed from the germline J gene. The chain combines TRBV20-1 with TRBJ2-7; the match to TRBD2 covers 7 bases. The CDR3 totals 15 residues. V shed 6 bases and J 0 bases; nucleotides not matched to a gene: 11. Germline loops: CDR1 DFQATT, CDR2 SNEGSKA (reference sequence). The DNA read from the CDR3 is TGCAGTGCACTCTACCAGCGGGGTCCCTCCTACGAG. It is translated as CSALYQRGPSYE. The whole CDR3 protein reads CSALYQRGPSYEQYF.

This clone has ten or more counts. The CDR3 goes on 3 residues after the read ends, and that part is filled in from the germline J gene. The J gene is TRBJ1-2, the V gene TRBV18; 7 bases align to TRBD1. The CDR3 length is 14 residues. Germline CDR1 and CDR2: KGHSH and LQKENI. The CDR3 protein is CASSPDRPMGGYTF. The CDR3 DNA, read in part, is TGTGCCAGCTCACCGGACAGGCCCATGGGGGGC.

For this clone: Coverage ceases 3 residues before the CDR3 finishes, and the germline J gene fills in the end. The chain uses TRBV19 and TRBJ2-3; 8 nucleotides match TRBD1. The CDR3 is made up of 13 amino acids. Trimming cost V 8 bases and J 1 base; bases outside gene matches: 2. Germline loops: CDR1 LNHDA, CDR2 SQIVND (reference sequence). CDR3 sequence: CASVGQGTDTQYF. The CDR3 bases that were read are TGTGCCAGTGTGGGACAGGGCACAGATACG.

Incomplete CDR3 DNA: TGCAGTGCTAGTCGGCTAGTTTACGGTGAG. Translation gives CSASRLVYGE. The CDR3 as a whole reads CSASRLVYGEQFF. V usage is TRBV20-1 and J usage is TRBJ2-1; D gene uncertain. The read halts 3 residues ahead of the CDR3 end, with the missing end drawn from the germline J gene. Germline loops: CDR1 DFQATT, CDR2 SNEGSKA (reference sequence). This CDR3 spans 13 amino acids. V lost 3 bases to trimming and J lost 9 bases, with 15 bases between them.

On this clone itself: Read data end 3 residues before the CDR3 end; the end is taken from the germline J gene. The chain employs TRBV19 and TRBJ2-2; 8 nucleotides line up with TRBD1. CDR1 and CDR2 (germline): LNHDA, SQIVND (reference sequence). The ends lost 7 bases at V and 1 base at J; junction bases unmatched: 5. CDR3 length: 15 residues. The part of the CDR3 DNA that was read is TGTGCCAGTAACCTGGGACAGGTGAACACCGGGGAG. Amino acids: CASNLGQVNTGE. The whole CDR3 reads CASNLGQVNTGELFF.

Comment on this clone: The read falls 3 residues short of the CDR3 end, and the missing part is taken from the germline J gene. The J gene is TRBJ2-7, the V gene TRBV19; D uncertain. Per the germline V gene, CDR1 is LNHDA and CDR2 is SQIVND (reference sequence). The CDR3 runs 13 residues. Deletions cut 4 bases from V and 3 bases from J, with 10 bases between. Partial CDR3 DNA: TGTGCCAGTAGTAAACAGTTTAACTACGAG. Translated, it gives CASSKQFNYE. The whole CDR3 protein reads CASSKQFNYEQYF.

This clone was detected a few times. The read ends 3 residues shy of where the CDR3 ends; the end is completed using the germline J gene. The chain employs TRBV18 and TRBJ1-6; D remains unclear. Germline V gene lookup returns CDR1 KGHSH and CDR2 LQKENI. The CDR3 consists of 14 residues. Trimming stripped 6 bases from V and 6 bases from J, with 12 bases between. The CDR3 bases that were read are TGTGCCAGCTCTCAGTACCAGAGTAATTCACCC. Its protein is CASSQYQSNSP. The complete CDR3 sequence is CASSQYQSNSPLHF.

CDR3: CASSEAQRGVQQPQHF. The DNA read from the CDR3 is TGTGCCAGCAGTGAAGCGCAAAGAGGGGTTCAGCAGCCC. V gene TRBV2 combines with J gene TRBJ1-5, with D perhaps matching TRBD1 (5 bases). Read data end 3 residues before the CDR3 end; the end is taken from the germline J gene. The CDR3 has 16 residues. From germline, CDR1 is SNHLY and CDR2 FYNNEI. Trimming stripped 0 bases from V and 7 bases from J, with 16 bases between.

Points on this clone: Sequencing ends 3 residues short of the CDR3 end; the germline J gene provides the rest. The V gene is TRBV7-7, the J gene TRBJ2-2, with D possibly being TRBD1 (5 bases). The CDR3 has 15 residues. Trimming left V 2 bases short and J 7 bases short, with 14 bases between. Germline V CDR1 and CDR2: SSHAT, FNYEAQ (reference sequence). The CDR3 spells CASSLLEKGIGELFF. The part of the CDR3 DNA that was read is TGTGCCAGCAGCTTATTGGAGAAGGGGATCGGGGAG.

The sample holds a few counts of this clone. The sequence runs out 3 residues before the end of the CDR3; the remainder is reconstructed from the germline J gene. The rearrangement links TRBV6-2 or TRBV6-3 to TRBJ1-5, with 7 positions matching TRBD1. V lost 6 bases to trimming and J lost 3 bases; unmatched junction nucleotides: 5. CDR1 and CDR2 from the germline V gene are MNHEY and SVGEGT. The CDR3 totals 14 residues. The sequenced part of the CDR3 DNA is TGTGCCAGCAGCCACGGACAGGTCAATCAGCCC. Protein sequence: CASSHGQVNQP. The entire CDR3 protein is CASSHGQVNQPQHF.

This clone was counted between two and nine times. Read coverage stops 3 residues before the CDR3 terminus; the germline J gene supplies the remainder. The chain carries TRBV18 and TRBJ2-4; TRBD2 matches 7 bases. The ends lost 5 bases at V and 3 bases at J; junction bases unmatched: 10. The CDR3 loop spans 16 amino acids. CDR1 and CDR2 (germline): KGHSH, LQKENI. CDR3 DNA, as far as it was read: TGTGCCAGCTCATCGGTTAGGGGCGGGGGCAAAAACATT. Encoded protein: CASSSVRGGGKNI. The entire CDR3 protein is CASSSVRGGGKNIQYF.

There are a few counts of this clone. The CDR3 loop is CASSQGQNYGYTF. Partial CDR3 DNA: TGTGCCAGCTCGCAGGGACAGAACTATGGC. J is TRBJ1-2 and V is TRBV18, with 7 bases fitting TRBD1. The read falls 3 residues short of the CDR3 end, and the missing part is taken from the germline J gene. Germline V gene lookup returns CDR1 KGHSH and CDR2 LQKENI. J lost 2 bases, V lost 6 bases, and 3 bases had no gene match. There are 13 residues in the CDR3.